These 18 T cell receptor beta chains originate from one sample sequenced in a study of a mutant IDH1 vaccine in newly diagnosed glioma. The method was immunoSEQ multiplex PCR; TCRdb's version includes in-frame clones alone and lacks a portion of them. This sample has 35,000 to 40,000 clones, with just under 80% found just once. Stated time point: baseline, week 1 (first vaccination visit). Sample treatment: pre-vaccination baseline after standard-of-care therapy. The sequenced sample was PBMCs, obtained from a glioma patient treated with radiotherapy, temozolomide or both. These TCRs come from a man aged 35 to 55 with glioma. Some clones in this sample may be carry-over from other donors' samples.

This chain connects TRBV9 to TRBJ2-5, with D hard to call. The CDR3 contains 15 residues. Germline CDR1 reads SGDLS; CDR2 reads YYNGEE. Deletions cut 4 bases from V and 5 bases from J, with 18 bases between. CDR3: CASSPWTAVGETQYF. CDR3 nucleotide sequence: TGTGCCAGCAGCCCCTGGACGGCTGTCGGGGAGACCCAGTACTTC. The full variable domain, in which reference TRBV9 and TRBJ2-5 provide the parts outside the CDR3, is DSGVTQTPKHLITATGQRVTLRCSPRSGDLSVYWYQQSLDQGLQFLIQYYNGEERAKGNILERFSAQQFPDLHSELNLSSLELGDSALYFCASSPWTAVGETQYFGPGTRLLVL.

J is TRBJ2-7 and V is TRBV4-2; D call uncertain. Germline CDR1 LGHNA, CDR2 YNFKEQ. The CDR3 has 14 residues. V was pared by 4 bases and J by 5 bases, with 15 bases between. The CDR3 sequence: CASSPAGRGHEQYF. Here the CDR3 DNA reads TGTGCCAGCAGCCCTGCCGGGCGCGGACACGAGCAGTACTTC.

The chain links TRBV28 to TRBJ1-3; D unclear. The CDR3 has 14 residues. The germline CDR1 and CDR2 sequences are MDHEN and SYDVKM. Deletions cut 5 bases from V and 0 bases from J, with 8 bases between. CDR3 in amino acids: CASSRLLSGNTIYF. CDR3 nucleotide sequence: TGTGCCAGCAGTAGGCTACTCTCTGGAAACACCATATATTTT. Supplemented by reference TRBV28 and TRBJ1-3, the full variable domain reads DVKVTQSSRYLVKRTGEKVFLECVQDMDHENMFWYRQDPGLGLRLIYFSYDVKMKEKGDIPEGYSVSREKKERFSLILESASTNQTSMYLCASSRLLSGNTIYFGEGSWLTVV.

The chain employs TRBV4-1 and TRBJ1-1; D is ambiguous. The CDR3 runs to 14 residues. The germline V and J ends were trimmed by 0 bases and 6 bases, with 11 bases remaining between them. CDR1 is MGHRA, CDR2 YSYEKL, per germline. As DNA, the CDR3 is TGCGCCAGCAGCCAAGACACCTCGATTCCTGAAGCTTTCTTT. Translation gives CASSQDTSIPEAFF.

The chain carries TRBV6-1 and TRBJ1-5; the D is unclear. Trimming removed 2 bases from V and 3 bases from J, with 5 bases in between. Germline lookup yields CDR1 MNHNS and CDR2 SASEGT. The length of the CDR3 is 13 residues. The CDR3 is CASSENHNQPQHF. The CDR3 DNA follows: TGTGCCAGCAGTGAAAACCACAATCAGCCCCAGCATTTT.

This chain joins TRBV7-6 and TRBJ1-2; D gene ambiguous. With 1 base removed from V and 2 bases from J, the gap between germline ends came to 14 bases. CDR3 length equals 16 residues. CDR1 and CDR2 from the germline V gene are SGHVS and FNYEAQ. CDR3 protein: CASSLVEVHPNYGYTF. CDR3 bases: TGTGCCAGCAGCTTAGTGGAGGTACATCCCAACTATGGCTACACCTTC. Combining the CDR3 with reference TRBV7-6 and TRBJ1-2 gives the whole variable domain GAGVSQSPRYKVTKRGQDVALRCDPISGHVSLYWYRQALGQGPEFLTYFNYEAQQDKSGLPNDRFSAERPEGSISTLTIQRTEQRDSAMYRCASSLVEVHPNYGYTFGSGTRLTVV.

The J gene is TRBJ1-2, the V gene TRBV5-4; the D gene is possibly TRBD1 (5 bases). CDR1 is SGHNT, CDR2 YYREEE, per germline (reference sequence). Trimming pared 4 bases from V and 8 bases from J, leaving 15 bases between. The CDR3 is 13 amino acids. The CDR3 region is CASSQEWGSGYTF. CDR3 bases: TGTGCCAGCAGCCAGGAATGGGGCAGCGGCTACACCTTC.

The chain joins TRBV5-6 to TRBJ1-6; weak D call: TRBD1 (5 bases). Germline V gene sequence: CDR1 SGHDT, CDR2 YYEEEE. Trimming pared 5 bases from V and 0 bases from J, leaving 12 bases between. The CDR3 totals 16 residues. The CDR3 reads CASRMGGVSYNSPLHF. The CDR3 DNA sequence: TGTGCCAGCAGGATGGGGGGGGTCTCCTATAATTCACCCCTCCACTTT.

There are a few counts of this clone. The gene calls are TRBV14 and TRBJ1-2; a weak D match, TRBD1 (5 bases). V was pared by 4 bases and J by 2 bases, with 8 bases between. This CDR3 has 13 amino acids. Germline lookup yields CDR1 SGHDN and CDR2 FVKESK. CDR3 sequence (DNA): TGTGCCAGCAGCCTGACAGACAACTATGGCTACACCTTC. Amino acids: CASSLTDNYGYTF.

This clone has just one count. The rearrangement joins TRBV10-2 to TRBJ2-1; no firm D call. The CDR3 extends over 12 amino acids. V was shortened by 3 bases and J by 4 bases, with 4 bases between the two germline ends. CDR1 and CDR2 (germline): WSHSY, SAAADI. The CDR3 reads CASSERYNEQFF. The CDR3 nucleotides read TGCGCCAGCAGTGAACGGTACAATGAGCAGTTCTTC.

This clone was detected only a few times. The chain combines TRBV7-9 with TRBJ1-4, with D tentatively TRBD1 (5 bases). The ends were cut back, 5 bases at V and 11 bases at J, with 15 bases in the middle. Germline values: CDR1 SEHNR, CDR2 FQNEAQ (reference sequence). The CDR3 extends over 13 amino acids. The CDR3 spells CASSHPWGEKLFF. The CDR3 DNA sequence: TGTGCCAGCAGCCACCCGTGGGGGGAGAAACTGTTTTTT.

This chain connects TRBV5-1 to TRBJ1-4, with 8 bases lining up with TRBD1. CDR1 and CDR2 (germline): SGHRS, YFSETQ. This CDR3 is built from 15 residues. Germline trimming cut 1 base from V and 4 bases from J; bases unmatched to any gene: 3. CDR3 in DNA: TGCGCCAGCAGCTTGTGGACAGGGAATAATGAAAAACTGTTTTTT. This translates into CASSLWTGNNEKLFF.

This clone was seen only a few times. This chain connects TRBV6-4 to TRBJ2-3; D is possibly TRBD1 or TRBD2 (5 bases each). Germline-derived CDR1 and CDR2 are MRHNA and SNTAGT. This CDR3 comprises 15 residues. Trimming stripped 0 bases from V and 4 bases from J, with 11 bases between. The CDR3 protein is CASSDSIGAPDTQYF. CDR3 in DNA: TGTGCCAGCAGTGACTCGATCGGGGCGCCAGATACGCAGTATTTT.

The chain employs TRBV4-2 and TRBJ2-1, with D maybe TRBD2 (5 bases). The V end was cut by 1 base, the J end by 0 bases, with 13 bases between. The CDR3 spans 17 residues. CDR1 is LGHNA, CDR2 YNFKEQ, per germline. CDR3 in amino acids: CASSQGASRYSYNEQFF. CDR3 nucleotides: TGTGCCAGCAGCCAAGGGGCTAGCCGTTACTCCTACAATGAGCAGTTCTTC.

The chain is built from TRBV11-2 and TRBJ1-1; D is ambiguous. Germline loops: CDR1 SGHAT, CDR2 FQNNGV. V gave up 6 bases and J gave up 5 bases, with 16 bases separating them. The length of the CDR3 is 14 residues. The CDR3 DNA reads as TGTGCCAGCAGGGACCCGGTCGGGAGAACTGAAGCTTTCTTT. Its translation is CASRDPVGRTEAFF.

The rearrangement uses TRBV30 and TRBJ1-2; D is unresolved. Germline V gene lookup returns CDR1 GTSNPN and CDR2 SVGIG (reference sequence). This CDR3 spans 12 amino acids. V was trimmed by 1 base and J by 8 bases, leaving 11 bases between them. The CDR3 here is CAWSASVGGYTF. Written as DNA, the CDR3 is TGTGCCTGGAGTGCATCGGTGGGAGGCTACACCTTC.

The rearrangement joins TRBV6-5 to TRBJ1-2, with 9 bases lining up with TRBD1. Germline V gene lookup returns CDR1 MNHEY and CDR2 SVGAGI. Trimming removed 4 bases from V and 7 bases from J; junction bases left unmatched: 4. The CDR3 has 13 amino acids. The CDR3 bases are TGTGCCAGCAGTTTACAGGGGGCGGGTGGCTACACCTTC. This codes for CASSLQGAGGYTF.

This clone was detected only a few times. CDR3 sequence reads: CASSVGSEAGELFF. The CDR3 coding sequence is TGTGCCAGCAGTGTGGGTAGCGAAGCCGGGGAGCTGTTTTTT. V gene TRBV6-1 combines with J gene TRBJ2-2, with D maybe TRBD2 (5 bases). The CDR3 is made up of 14 amino acids. V lost 4 bases, J lost 6 bases, and 12 bases lay in between. CDR1 is MNHNS, CDR2 SASEGT, per germline.